The 21 T cell receptor beta chains listed next were all sequenced from one sample in a study of shared clonotypes between healthy human individuals. The table came from immunoSEQ multiplex PCR; TCRdb's copy has only in-frame clones and leaves some out. The sample includes roughly 2.5 million clones, more than 80% of them seen just once. Sequenced input: naive CD4+ T cells sorted from blood. Subset specified: CD45RA+ positively selected. The receptors originated from a man aged 18 to 29 in good health.

J is TRBJ1-6 and V is TRBV28, with 7 bases aligning to TRBD1. The CDR3 runs 17 residues. V lost 5 bases to trimming and J lost 2 bases; unmatched junction nucleotides: 9. Germline V gene data show CDR1 as MDHEN and CDR2 as SYDVKM. In nucleotides, the CDR3 is TGTGCCAGCAGTCTCGTGGGACAGAGAACCTATAATTCACCCCTCCACTTT. This gives the protein CASSLVGQRTYNSPLHF.

The chain couples TRBV6-1 to TRBJ2-1; possibly TRBD2 for D (5 bases). The V end was cut by 5 bases, the J end by 5 bases, with 10 bases between. The CDR3 extends over 13 amino acids. Per germline, CDR1 MNHNS and CDR2 SASEGT. The CDR3 loop reads CASSLSGNNEQFF. For the CDR3, the DNA is TGTGCCAGCAGTTTATCCGGGAACAATGAGCAGTTCTTC.

The chain is built from TRBV19 and TRBJ1-4, with D possibly matching TRBD1 (6 bases). Between the trimmed V and J ends, which lost 4 bases and 0 bases, there was a span of 15 bases. The CDR3 contains 17 residues. Germline assignment: CDR1 LNHDA and CDR2 SQIVND (reference sequence). CDR3 in amino acids: CASSTGQKLATNEKLFF. As DNA, the CDR3 is TGTGCCAGTAGTACCGGACAGAAACTCGCAACTAATGAAAAACTGTTTTTT.

The rearrangement uses TRBV11-2 and TRBJ2-2; 9 nucleotides agree with TRBD1. Germline V gene data show CDR1 as SGHAT and CDR2 as FQNNGV. This CDR3 has 19 residues. Trimming cost V 5 bases and J 2 bases; bases outside gene matches: 15. The CDR3 region is CASSPSGTGNWFNTGELFF. The CDR3 bases are TGTGCCAGCAGCCCGTCAGGGACAGGGAATTGGTTTAACACCGGGGAGCTGTTTTTT. Variable domain in full (rest from reference TRBV11-2 and TRBJ2-2): EAGVAQSPRYKIIEKRQSVAFWCNPISGHATLYWYQQILGQGPKLLIQFQNNGVVDDSQLPKDRFSAERLKGVDSTLKIQPAKLEDSAVYLCASSPSGTGNWFNTGELFFGEGSRLTVL.

V usage is TRBV5-8 and J usage is TRBJ2-2, with 12 bases identical to TRBD2. In germline, CDR1 is SGHTS, CDR2 YDEGEE. CDR3 length: 15 residues. After removal of 4 bases from V and 5 bases from J, the junction contained 3 bases not matched to a gene. CDR3 DNA: TGTGCCAGCAGCATAGGACTAGCGGGGACCGGGGAGCTGTTTTTT. Encoded protein: CASSIGLAGTGELFF. Based on the CDR3 plus reference TRBV5-8 and TRBJ2-2, the full variable domain is EAGVTQSPTHLIKTRGQQATLRCSPISGHTSVYWYQQALGLGLQFLLWYDEGEERNRGNFPPRFSGRQFPNYSSELNVNALELEDSALYLCASSIGLAGTGELFFGEGSRLTVL.

The chain uses TRBV30 and TRBJ1-5; no firm D call. CDR3 length: 14 amino acids. The germline V gene has CDR1 GTSNPN and CDR2 SVGIG (reference sequence). Trimming took off 2 bases at V and 5 bases at J, with 13 bases between the two ends. CDR3: CAWSITRSYQPQHF. CDR3 coding DNA: TGTGCCTGGAGTATAACTCGGAGCTATCAGCCCCAGCATTTT.

The rearrangement joins TRBV30 to TRBJ2-1; 8 positions match TRBD2. The J segment lost 7 bases and the V segment lost 3 bases, leaving 5 bases of the junction unmatched. The germline gives CDR1 GTSNPN, CDR2 SVGIG (reference sequence). This CDR3 is 13 amino acids long. The CDR3 nucleotides are TGTGCCTGGAGGAACCCGGGGGGGAATGAGCAGTTCTTC. This encodes CAWRNPGGNEQFF.

The chain recombines TRBV7-3 with TRBJ2-3; 9 bases fit TRBD2. Germline trimming cut 3 bases from V and 0 bases from J; bases unmatched to any gene: 7. CDR1 is SGHTA and CDR2 is FQGTGA in the germline V gene. The CDR3 is made up of 17 amino acids. CDR3 amino acids: CASSLVASGVSTDTQYF. The CDR3, as DNA: TGTGCCAGCAGCTTGGTGGCTAGCGGGGTCAGCACAGATACGCAGTATTTT.

The rearrangement joins TRBV11-1 to TRBJ2-3, with 7 bases identical to TRBD2. Germline CDR1 SGHAT, CDR2 FQDESV (reference sequence). The V segment lost 6 bases and the J segment 2 bases; nucleotides outside the gene matches: 11. This CDR3 has 16 amino acids. In nucleotides, the CDR3 is TGTGCCAGCAGTACAGGCGGCGGGGGACCCACAGATACGCAGTATTTT. The encoded protein is CASSTGGGGPTDTQYF.

This chain uses TRBV2 with TRBJ1-5; D gene unclear. CDR3 length: 15 amino acids. In germline, CDR1 is SNHLY, CDR2 FYNNEI. The V and J ends lost 3 bases and 0 bases respectively, with 9 bases between them. For the CDR3, the DNA is TGTGCCAGCAGTGAGGAGGTTTATAGCAATCAGCCCCAGCATTTT. Its protein product is CASSEEVYSNQPQHF.

This clone came up once. The V gene is TRBV6-1, the J gene TRBJ2-7; D is possibly TRBD2 (6 bases). CDR1 is MNHNS and CDR2 is SASEGT in the germline V gene. V lost 3 bases and J 4 bases, leaving 16 bases between the germline ends. CDR3 size: 15 residues. CDR3 DNA sequence: TGTGCCAGCAGTGAGAACCGAGTGGGGGGTTACGAGCAGTACTTC. Protein sequence: CASSENRVGGYEQYF.

J is TRBJ1-6 and V is TRBV5-4, with TRBD1 identical over 7 bases. The CDR3 has 18 amino acids. J lost 4 bases, V lost 0 bases, and 10 bases had no gene match. Germline V gene lookup returns CDR1 SGHNT and CDR2 YYREEE (reference sequence). The CDR3: CASSLDNGAGGYNSPLHF. The CDR3 DNA reads as TGTGCCAGCAGCTTGGATAACGGGGCAGGGGGTTATAATTCACCCCTCCACTTT.

On this clone itself: In the same sample, other DNA sequences code for this CDR3. The chain recombines TRBV19 with TRBJ2-7, with a tentative D call TRBD2 (5 bases). The CDR3 runs to 15 residues. V was shortened by 3 bases and J by 0 bases, with 12 bases between the two germline ends. Per the germline V gene, CDR1 is LNHDA and CDR2 is SQIVND (reference sequence). CDR3 sequence: CASSMGSGISYEQYF. The CDR3, as DNA: TGTGCCAGTAGTATGGGAAGCGGAATCTCCTACGAGCAGTACTTC.

The chain is built from TRBV6-5 and TRBJ1-2, with a possible D match to TRBD1 (5 bases). CDR3 length: 12 amino acids. Germline values: CDR1 MNHEY, CDR2 SVGAGI. Trimming removed 5 bases at V and 8 bases at J, with 12 bases between. The DNA for the CDR3 is TGTGCCAGCAGTAGGGACGTCACGGGCTACACCTTC. Residues: CASSRDVTGYTF.

This clone was detected once. J is TRBJ2-5 and V is TRBV7-9, with D unresolved. V gave up 4 bases and J gave up 4 bases, with 19 bases separating them. This CDR3 is built from 16 residues. CDR1 is SEHNR and CDR2 is FQNEAQ in the germline V gene (reference sequence). The CDR3 nucleotides read TGTGCCAGCAGCTCCCTCGTGGGGAACATCCCAGAGACCCAGTACTTC. It yields the protein CASSSLVGNIPETQYF.

The genes are TRBV27 and TRBJ2-1; the match to TRBD2 covers 12 bases. CDR3 size: 15 residues. Per the germline V gene, CDR1 is MNHEY and CDR2 is SMNVEV (reference sequence). Losses at the gene ends were 4 bases for V and 8 bases for J; bases not matched to a gene: 6. The CDR3 loop reads CASSSGLAGNDEQFF. Written as DNA, the CDR3 is TGTGCCAGCAGTTCGGGACTAGCGGGTAACGATGAGCAGTTCTTC.

This chain links TRBV11-2 with TRBJ2-3; D assignment may be TRBD1 or TRBD2 (7 bases each). The CDR3 extends over 18 amino acids. Between the trimmed V and J ends, which lost 5 bases and 0 bases, there was a span of 21 bases. Germline values: CDR1 SGHAT, CDR2 FQNNGV. The DNA for the CDR3 is TGTGCCAGCAGCATTAGAGGGGGCGGGGGCGTTAGCACAGATACGCAGTATTTT. Translation: CASSIRGGGGVSTDTQYF.

The chain joins TRBV27 to TRBJ1-2; 7 positions agree with TRBD1. CDR3 length: 16 amino acids. The germline V gene has CDR1 MNHEY and CDR2 SMNVEV (reference sequence). J lost 0 bases, V lost 5 bases, and 9 bases had no gene match. In nucleotides, the CDR3 is TGTGCCAGCAGTGTGATACAGGGGAGGGCTAACTATGGCTACACCTTC. It codes for CASSVIQGRANYGYTF.

This chain joins TRBV10-1 and TRBJ2-2; weak D call: TRBD1 (6 bases). Trimming removed 5 bases from V and 4 bases from J, with 11 bases in between. The CDR3 has 14 residues. CDR1 WNHNN and CDR2 SYGVQD come from the germline V gene (reference sequence). The CDR3 region has the DNA TGCGCCAGCAGTCAACAGGGTTTCACCGGGGAGCTGTTTTTT. Translated, it gives CASSQQGFTGELFF.

This sequence joins TRBV11-1 and TRBJ2-5, with D possibly matching TRBD1 (6 bases). The length of the CDR3 is 15 residues. V lost 5 bases to trimming and J lost 2 bases, with 15 bases between them. Looked up from germline, CDR1 is SGHAT and CDR2 is FQDESV (reference sequence). The CDR3 loop is CASSLIGQKQETQYF. The DNA for the CDR3 is TGTGCCAGCAGCCTGATAGGACAGAAGCAAGAGACCCAGTACTTC.

The rearrangement uses TRBV27 and TRBJ2-7; 10 positions agree with TRBD1. Germline CDR1 MNHEY, CDR2 SMNVEV (reference sequence). Trimming took 5 bases from V and 12 from J; bases not matched to a gene: 7. This CDR3 comprises 12 residues. The CDR3 nucleotides are TGTGCCAGCAGTCTGACAGGGGGCAGGGCGTACTTC. It is translated as CASSLTGGRAYF.